Detailed here is one TCR beta chain. The sample comes from a study of blood T cell repertoires in COVID-19. At the level of the study: Researchers got acute and convalescent COVID-19 samples from the United States, Italy and Spain. Sources were T cells, B-cell-depleted T cells, or PBMCs; the material itself was cDNA or gDNA.

V was clipped by 10 bases and J by 5 bases; unmatched bases: 4. Per germline, CDR1 ENHRY and CDR2 SYGVKD. The CDR3 is 13 amino acids. Authors' processing steps: Using reference gene primer amplification, nucleated cell counts were estimated. Only in-frame clones appear in the TCRdb table, and some are missing; sequencing was by immunoSEQ multiplex PCR. D and trimming were read from the DNA, whereas the V and J calls and clone size are those reported in that table. This table has some 670,000 clones, about nine tenths appearing once. The sample consisted of peripheral blood. The chain employs TRBV10-3 and TRBJ2-2, with TRBD1 matching over 10 bases. This clonotype originated in a woman under 30 with acute or convalescent COVID-19. The CDR3 nucleotides read TGTGCCACGTGGACAGGGGGAACCGGGGAGCTGTTTTTT. The encoded protein is CATWTGGTGELFF.